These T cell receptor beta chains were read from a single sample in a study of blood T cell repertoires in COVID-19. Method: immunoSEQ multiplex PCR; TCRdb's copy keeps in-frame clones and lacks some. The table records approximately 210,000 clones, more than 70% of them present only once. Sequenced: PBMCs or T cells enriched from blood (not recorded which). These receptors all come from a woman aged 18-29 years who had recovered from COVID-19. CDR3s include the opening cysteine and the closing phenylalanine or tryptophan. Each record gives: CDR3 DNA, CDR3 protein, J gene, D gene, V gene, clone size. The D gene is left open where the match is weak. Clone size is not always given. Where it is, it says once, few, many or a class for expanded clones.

CDR3nt: TGTGCCTGGAGTGTGTCAGGGACTGAAGCTTTCTTT; CDR3aa: CAWSVSGTEAFF; j_gene: TRBJ1-1; d_gene: -; v_gene: TRBV30; abundance: -
CDR3nt: TGTGCCAGCAGAAGGGCGGGACAGGGTTCCACAGATACGCAGTATTTT; CDR3aa: CASRRAGQGSTDTQYF; j_gene: TRBJ2-3; d_gene: TRBD1; v_gene: TRBV5-4; abundance: -
CDR3nt: TGTGCCAGCAGCCACGAGTTCGGGACTGCCTTGTACGAGCAGTACTTC; CDR3aa: CASSHEFGTALYEQYF; j_gene: TRBJ2-7; d_gene: -; v_gene: TRBV3-1/TRBV3-2; abundance: -
CDR3nt: TGTGCCAGTCCTCGGACAGGGGGGAGTGGGCACGAGCAGTACTTC; CDR3aa: CASPRTGGSGHEQYF; j_gene: TRBJ2-7; d_gene: -; v_gene: TRBV21-1; abundance: -
CDR3nt: TGTGCCAGCAGCCTTGGACAGGGTCTACAGCCCCAGCATTTT; CDR3aa: CASSLGQGLQPQHF; j_gene: TRBJ1-5; d_gene: TRBD1; v_gene: TRBV3-1/TRBV3-2; abundance: -
CDR3nt: TGTGCCAGCAGCCAGACGGACAGCGAGCAGTTCTTC; CDR3aa: CASSQTDSEQFF; j_gene: TRBJ2-1; d_gene: -; v_gene: TRBV3-1/TRBV3-2; abundance: -
CDR3nt: TGTGCCAGCAGCGTAGAAGGGAGCCCTAACTATGGCTACACCTTC; CDR3aa: CASSVEGSPNYGYTF; j_gene: TRBJ1-2; d_gene: -; v_gene: TRBV9; abundance: -
CDR3nt: TGTGCCAGCAGCCACAGGGTTGGCAATCAGCCCCAGCATTTT; CDR3aa: CASSHRVGNQPQHF; j_gene: TRBJ1-5; d_gene: -; v_gene: TRBV7-8; abundance: -
CDR3nt: TGTGCCAGCAGCCCAGCCATTGGGGACAGAAAGTACAATGAGCAGTTCTTC; CDR3aa: CASSPAIGDRKYNEQFF; j_gene: TRBJ2-1; d_gene: TRBD1; v_gene: TRBV7-9; abundance: -
CDR3nt: TGTGCCTGGAGTAAGGGGGAGGGCACTGAAGCTTTCTTT; CDR3aa: CAWSKGEGTEAFF; j_gene: TRBJ1-1; d_gene: -; v_gene: TRBV30; abundance: -
CDR3nt: TGTGCCTGGAGTACAGGAAGCTCTGGAAACACCATATATTTT; CDR3aa: CAWSTGSSGNTIYF; j_gene: TRBJ1-3; d_gene: -; v_gene: TRBV30; abundance: -
CDR3nt: TGTGCCTGGAGTTCGCCCCGGGGGGGACAGAACCTAAGCTCTGGGGCCAACGTCCTGACTTTC; CDR3aa: CAWSSPRGGQNLSSGANVLTF; j_gene: TRBJ2-6; d_gene: -; v_gene: TRBV30; abundance: -
CDR3nt: TGTGCCAGCAGTGAATTTCAGAAAAACTATGGCTACACCTTC; CDR3aa: CASSEFQKNYGYTF; j_gene: TRBJ1-2; d_gene: -; v_gene: TRBV6-1; abundance: -
CDR3nt: TGTGCCAGCAGTCCCCCCCCTGGGACAGGGTGGCACAGCTCTGGAAACACCATATATTTT; CDR3aa: CASSPPPGTGWHSSGNTIYF; j_gene: TRBJ1-3; d_gene: TRBD1; v_gene: TRBV27; abundance: -
CDR3nt: TGTGCCAGCACTCAGGGATACTATGGCTACACCTTC; CDR3aa: CASTQGYYGYTF; j_gene: TRBJ1-2; d_gene: -; v_gene: TRBV28; abundance: -
CDR3nt: TGTGCCAGCGCGGGACAGGTCTCCTACGAGCAGTACTTC; CDR3aa: CASAGQVSYEQYF; j_gene: TRBJ2-7; d_gene: TRBD1; v_gene: TRBV18; abundance: -
CDR3nt: TGTGCCACCAGTGATTTGGCACATCGAGGTGGCTACACCTTC; CDR3aa: CATSDLAHRGGYTF; j_gene: TRBJ1-2; d_gene: -; v_gene: TRBV24-1; abundance: -
CDR3nt: TGTGCCGGACAGGTGGTCGAAAAACTGTTTTTT; CDR3aa: CAGQVVEKLFF; j_gene: TRBJ1-4; d_gene: TRBD1; v_gene: TRBV30; abundance: -
CDR3nt: TGCAGTGCTAGTGGGACTAGCGGGGGTTACAATGAGCAGTTCTTC; CDR3aa: CSASGTSGGYNEQFF; j_gene: TRBJ2-1; d_gene: TRBD2; v_gene: TRBV20-1; abundance: -
CDR3nt: TGTGCCAGTAGGTTGAGCGGGATATGGAGAGATACGCAGTATTTT; CDR3aa: CASRLSGIWRDTQYF; j_gene: TRBJ2-3; d_gene: TRBD2; v_gene: TRBV19; abundance: once
CDR3nt: TGTGCCAGCAGCTTAGTAAGTGTCGGCACTGAAGCTTTCTTT; CDR3aa: CASSLVSVGTEAFF; j_gene: TRBJ1-1; d_gene: -; v_gene: TRBV7-9; abundance: -
CDR3nt: TGTGCCAGCAGCCCTCTCGCCGGACTCAGCAATCAGCCCCAGCATTTT; CDR3aa: CASSPLAGLSNQPQHF; j_gene: TRBJ1-5; d_gene: -; v_gene: TRBV7-2; abundance: -
CDR3nt: TGTGCCAGCGTGGACAGACTTAATCAGCCCCAGCATTTT; CDR3aa: CASVDRLNQPQHF; j_gene: TRBJ1-5; d_gene: -; v_gene: TRBV2; abundance: -
CDR3nt: TGTGCCAGCAGTCTGTCAGGCACCAATCAGCCCCAGCATTTT; CDR3aa: CASSLSGTNQPQHF; j_gene: TRBJ1-5; d_gene: -; v_gene: TRBV6-5; abundance: -
CDR3nt: TGTGCCAGCAGCGGAGGGACTGTTAATGAAAAACTGTTTTTT; CDR3aa: CASSGGTVNEKLFF; j_gene: TRBJ1-4; d_gene: -; v_gene: TRBV9; abundance: -
CDR3nt: TGTGCCAGCAGCTTAGTAGACGGACAGGGGCTTGGCACCTTC; CDR3aa: CASSLVDGQGLGTF; j_gene: TRBJ1-2; d_gene: TRBD1; v_gene: TRBV7-9; abundance: -
CDR3nt: TGTGCCAGCAAAGGGACTAGCGGGGGGAGTATCCAAGAGACCCAGTACTTC; CDR3aa: CASKGTSGGSIQETQYF; j_gene: TRBJ2-5; d_gene: TRBD2; v_gene: TRBV2; abundance: -
CDR3nt: TGTGTCAGAAGCGCCGACACGAGAAGGGGAATTTGGAATGAGCAGTTCTTC; CDR3aa: CVRSADTRRGIWNEQFF; j_gene: TRBJ2-1; d_gene: -; v_gene: TRBV7-5; abundance: -
CDR3nt: TGTGCCTGGAGTTCCGGGGGGCGCGCCTTCGGCTACACCTTC; CDR3aa: CAWSSGGRAFGYTF; j_gene: TRBJ1-2; d_gene: -; v_gene: TRBV30; abundance: -
CDR3nt: TGTGCCAGCAGCTTCCGGGACAGGGAGAACAATGAGCAGTTCTTC; CDR3aa: CASSFRDRENNEQFF; j_gene: TRBJ2-1; d_gene: TRBD1; v_gene: TRBV9; abundance: -
CDR3nt: TGTGCCAGCAGTTTACTTGGACAGGGATATCAAGAGACCCAGTACTTC; CDR3aa: CASSLLGQGYQETQYF; j_gene: TRBJ2-5; d_gene: TRBD1; v_gene: TRBV28; abundance: -
CDR3nt: TGTGCCAGCAGCTTGGGCGGGCCTGGCTATAATTCACCCCTCCACTTT; CDR3aa: CASSLGGPGYNSPLHF; j_gene: TRBJ1-6; d_gene: -; v_gene: TRBV5-6; abundance: -
CDR3nt: TGTGCCAGCAGCATGGGGGGAGAGGAGACTGGCTACACCTTC; CDR3aa: CASSMGGEETGYTF; j_gene: TRBJ1-2; d_gene: -; v_gene: TRBV5-6; abundance: -
CDR3nt: TGTGCCAGCAGTACACGGGACAGGGGATGGAATGAGCAGTTCTTC; CDR3aa: CASSTRDRGWNEQFF; j_gene: TRBJ2-1; d_gene: TRBD1; v_gene: TRBV27; abundance: -
CDR3nt: TGTGCCAGCAGCTTCCCGCAGGGGTTGAGCACTGAAGCTTTCTTT; CDR3aa: CASSFPQGLSTEAFF; j_gene: TRBJ1-1; d_gene: -; v_gene: TRBV11-2; abundance: -
CDR3nt: TGTGCCAGCAGCTTAGGCTACGGGAACGAGCAGTACTTC; CDR3aa: CASSLGYGNEQYF; j_gene: TRBJ2-7; d_gene: -; v_gene: TRBV11-2; abundance: -
CDR3nt: TGTGCCAGCAGCTTTGGGCAAGGTCGTTTGGGCGAGCAGTACTTC; CDR3aa: CASSFGQGRLGEQYF; j_gene: TRBJ2-7; d_gene: -; v_gene: TRBV7-2; abundance: -
CDR3nt: TGTGCCAGTAGTATAGACCCGGGTCTCCCGAGGATGGAGCAGTACTTC; CDR3aa: CASSIDPGLPRMEQYF; j_gene: TRBJ2-7; d_gene: -; v_gene: TRBV19; abundance: -
CDR3nt: TGTGCCCGACTAACGGGGTTGAGCGGCTACACCTTC; CDR3aa: CARLTGLSGYTF; j_gene: TRBJ1-2; d_gene: -; v_gene: TRBV30; abundance: -
CDR3nt: TGTGCCAGCAGCCGCACCCCGGACAGGGAACACACTGAAGCTTTCTTT; CDR3aa: CASSRTPDREHTEAFF; j_gene: TRBJ1-1; d_gene: TRBD1; v_gene: TRBV7-6; abundance: -
CDR3nt: TGTGCCTGGAGGGGGGGGCATGGCTACACCTTC; CDR3aa: CAWRGGHGYTF; j_gene: TRBJ1-2; d_gene: -; v_gene: TRBV30; abundance: few
CDR3nt: TGTGCCAGCAGCCAAGGAACTCGCGAGCAGTTCTTC; CDR3aa: CASSQGTREQFF; j_gene: TRBJ2-1; d_gene: -; v_gene: TRBV3-1/TRBV3-2; abundance: -
CDR3nt: TGTGCCAGCTCACCCGGGGATTCGCCTGGGGCCAACGTCCTGACTTTC; CDR3aa: CASSPGDSPGANVLTF; j_gene: TRBJ2-6; d_gene: -; v_gene: TRBV18; abundance: -
CDR3nt: TGTGCCAGCAGCGTAGCCGCGGGGGGTTACACCGGGGAGCTGTTTTTT; CDR3aa: CASSVAAGGYTGELFF; j_gene: TRBJ2-2; d_gene: TRBD2; v_gene: TRBV9; abundance: -
CDR3nt: TGTGCCAGCAGCTTAATGAGCGGAGATCAAGAGACCCAGTACTTC; CDR3aa: CASSLMSGDQETQYF; j_gene: TRBJ2-5; d_gene: -; v_gene: TRBV7-3; abundance: -
CDR3nt: TGTGCCAGCAGCCTCGACAGATATGGCTACACCTTC; CDR3aa: CASSLDRYGYTF; j_gene: TRBJ1-2; d_gene: -; v_gene: TRBV7-9; abundance: -
CDR3nt: TGTGCCTGGGACTCAGGGTATGGCTACACCTTC; CDR3aa: CAWDSGYGYTF; j_gene: TRBJ1-2; d_gene: -; v_gene: TRBV30; abundance: -
CDR3nt: TGCGCCAGCAACTTCCCGGACAGGGGCCACGAGCAGTACTTC; CDR3aa: CASNFPDRGHEQYF; j_gene: TRBJ2-7; d_gene: TRBD1; v_gene: TRBV5-1; abundance: -
CDR3nt: TGTGCCAGCAGTTCCCGGGGAGAGCATCAGCCCCAGCATTTT; CDR3aa: CASSSRGEHQPQHF; j_gene: TRBJ1-5; d_gene: -; v_gene: TRBV6-2/TRBV6-3; abundance: -
CDR3nt: TGTGCCAGCAGCCCAGGATCGGACAGGGTGACTTCACCCCTCCACTTT; CDR3aa: CASSPGSDRVTSPLHF; j_gene: TRBJ1-6; d_gene: TRBD1; v_gene: TRBV5-4; abundance: -